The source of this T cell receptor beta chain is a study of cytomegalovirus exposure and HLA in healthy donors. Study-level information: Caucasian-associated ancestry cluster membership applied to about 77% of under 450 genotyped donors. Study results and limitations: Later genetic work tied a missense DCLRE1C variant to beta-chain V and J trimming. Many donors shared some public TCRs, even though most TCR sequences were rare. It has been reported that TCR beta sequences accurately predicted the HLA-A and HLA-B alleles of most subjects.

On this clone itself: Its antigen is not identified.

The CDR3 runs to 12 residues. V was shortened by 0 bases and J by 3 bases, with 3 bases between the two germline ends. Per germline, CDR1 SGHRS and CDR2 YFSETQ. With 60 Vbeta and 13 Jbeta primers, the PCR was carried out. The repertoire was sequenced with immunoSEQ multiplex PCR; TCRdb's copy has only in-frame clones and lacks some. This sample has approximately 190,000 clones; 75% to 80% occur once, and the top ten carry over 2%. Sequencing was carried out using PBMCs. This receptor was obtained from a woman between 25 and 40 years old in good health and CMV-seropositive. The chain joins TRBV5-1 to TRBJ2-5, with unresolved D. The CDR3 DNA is TGCGCCAGCAGCTTGGTCGAAGAGACCCAGTACTTC. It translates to CASSLVEETQYF.